This T cell receptor (beta chain) was obtained from a study of cytomegalovirus exposure and HLA in healthy donors. Germline CDR1 is SEHNR and CDR2 is FQNEAQ (reference sequence). This CDR3 has 15 residues. Trimming at V came to 7 bases and at J to 5 bases, leaving 10 bases not matched to a gene. Researchers ran the PCR with 60 Vbeta and 13 Jbeta primers. Sequencing used immunoSEQ multiplex PCR; TCRdb keeps in-frame clones, though not all of them. The sample carries about 120,000 clones, about three quarters recorded once. This clone was detected a few times. The sequence came from a woman in her forties in good health and CMV-seropositive. Sequenced sample: PBMCs. The J gene is TRBJ1-1, the V gene TRBV7-9; 10 bases agree with TRBD1. CDR3 in amino acids: CASTSFDRGRTEAFF. The DNA for the CDR3 is TGTGCCAGCACATCCTTTGACAGGGGGCGAACTGAAGCTTTCTTT.